This is a list of T cell receptor beta chains from one sample in a study of T cells after yellow fever vaccination. TCRdb reprocessed the 5' RACE reads via MiXCR and lists one record per CDR3 protein. The sample holds around 320,000 distinct CDR3 sequences, 7.5% to 9.5% seen once. The starting material was CD4+ T cells sorted from PBMCs, obtained 5 days after the yellow fever booster vaccination. These receptors originate from a man younger than 35 who received the YFV17D yellow fever vaccine. Both conserved end residues are part of each CDR3. Fields, in order: D gene, clone size, V gene, J gene, CDR3 protein, CDR3 DNA. The D gene is left open where the match is weak. Size tells how often a clone was seen (once, few, many) or the class of an expanded clone, and some rows leave it out.

D gene: TRBD1; clone size: few; V gene: TRBV5-1; J gene: TRBJ2-5; CDR3 protein: CASSRGTGAIGETQYF; CDR3 DNA: TGCGCCAGCAGCCGTGGGACAGGGGCGATCGGGGAGACCCAGTACTTC
D gene: TRBD2; clone size: -; V gene: TRBV24-1; J gene: TRBJ2-6; CDR3 protein: CATSDSGGFGANVLTF; CDR3 DNA: TGTGCCACCAGTGATTCCGGGGGGTTCGGGGCCAACGTCCTGACTTTC
D gene: -; clone size: few; V gene: TRBV3-2; J gene: TRBJ2-7; CDR3 protein: CASSQNSGFRDEQYF; CDR3 DNA: TGTGCCAGCAGCCAAAATTCAGGTTTCAGGGACGAGCAGTACTTC
D gene: -; clone size: -; V gene: TRBV2; J gene: TRBJ2-5; CDR3 protein: CASAGSRETQYF; CDR3 DNA: TGTGCCTCCGCAGGGTCTCGAGAGACCCAGTACTTC
D gene: TRBD1; clone size: few; V gene: TRBV12-3/TRBV12-4; J gene: TRBJ1-2; CDR3 protein: CASSGTLDRGFGYTF; CDR3 DNA: TGTGCCAGCAGTGGAACTCTGGACAGGGGGTTTGGCTACACCTTC
D gene: -; clone size: -; V gene: TRBV10-3; J gene: TRBJ1-6; CDR3 protein: CATRAWGRNSPLHF; CDR3 DNA: TGTGCCACCCGCGCCTGGGGCAGAAATTCACCCCTCCACTTT
D gene: -; clone size: -; V gene: TRBV4-2; J gene: TRBJ2-6; CDR3 protein: CASSPRGQMSGANVLTF; CDR3 DNA: TGTGCCAGCAGCCCGCGGGGACAGATGTCTGGGGCCAACGTCCTGACTTTC
D gene: TRBD2; clone size: few; V gene: TRBV19; J gene: TRBJ2-4; CDR3 protein: CASSSSPAGKNIQYF; CDR3 DNA: TGTGCCAGTAGTTCTAGCCCAGCGGGGAAAAACATTCAGTACTTC
D gene: -; clone size: -; V gene: TRBV6-2/TRBV6-3; J gene: TRBJ2-1; CDR3 protein: CAITGTTYNEQFF; CDR3 DNA: TGTGCCATTACCGGGACGACGTACAATGAGCAGTTCTTC
D gene: -; clone size: -; V gene: TRBV3-1; J gene: TRBJ2-7; CDR3 protein: CASSQFRGNEQYF; CDR3 DNA: TGTGCCAGCAGCCAATTCAGGGGAAACGAGCAGTACTTC
D gene: -; clone size: -; V gene: TRBV5-6; J gene: TRBJ2-5; CDR3 protein: CASSSGRYQETQYF; CDR3 DNA: TGTGCCAGCAGCTCGGGACGGTACCAAGAGACCCAGTACTTC
D gene: -; clone size: many; V gene: TRBV11-2; J gene: TRBJ1-2; CDR3 protein: CASSLAHDRGRYGYTF; CDR3 DNA: TGTGCCAGCAGCTTGGCACACGACCGAGGGAGGTATGGCTACACCTTC
D gene: -; clone size: few; V gene: TRBV14; J gene: TRBJ1-1; CDR3 protein: CASSQAGRNTEAFF; CDR3 DNA: TGTGCCAGCAGCCAAGCAGGGCGAAACACTGAAGCTTTCTTT
D gene: -; clone size: -; V gene: TRBV7-2; J gene: TRBJ2-7; CDR3 protein: CASSPPTRGEQYF; CDR3 DNA: TGTGCCAGCAGCCCCCCTACGAGGGGCGAGCAGTACTTC
D gene: -; clone size: -; V gene: TRBV18; J gene: TRBJ1-1; CDR3 protein: CASSTNPNTEAFF; CDR3 DNA: TGTGCCAGCTCAACGAACCCGAACACTGAAGCTTTCTTT
D gene: -; clone size: -; V gene: TRBV5-1; J gene: TRBJ1-5; CDR3 protein: CASSLGTGINQPQHF; CDR3 DNA: TGCGCCAGCAGCTTGGGGACGGGCATCAATCAGCCCCAGCATTTT
D gene: -; clone size: few; V gene: TRBV10-3; J gene: TRBJ1-5; CDR3 protein: CAISGGPGNQPQHF; CDR3 DNA: TGTGCCATCAGTGGGGGGCCGGGGAATCAGCCCCAGCATTTT
D gene: TRBD2; clone size: -; V gene: TRBV12-3/TRBV12-4; J gene: TRBJ2-3; CDR3 protein: CASRTAGVGDTQYF; CDR3 DNA: TGTGCCAGCAGAACAGCGGGGGTGGGAGATACGCAGTATTTT
D gene: -; clone size: few; V gene: TRBV28; J gene: TRBJ2-2; CDR3 protein: CASSPARGAPGELFF; CDR3 DNA: TGTGCCAGCAGCCCGGCGAGGGGCGCTCCCGGGGAGCTGTTTTTT
D gene: -; clone size: -; V gene: TRBV7-2; J gene: TRBJ1-6; CDR3 protein: CASSLSGAGVSPLHF; CDR3 DNA: TGTGCCAGCAGCTTATCCGGAGCAGGGGTTTCACCCCTCCACTTT
D gene: -; clone size: few; V gene: TRBV4-3; J gene: TRBJ2-3; CDR3 protein: CASSQVWDGADTQYF; CDR3 DNA: TGCGCCAGCAGCCAAGTATGGGATGGAGCAGATACGCAGTATTTT
D gene: TRBD2; clone size: many; V gene: TRBV4-3; J gene: TRBJ2-3; CDR3 protein: CASSQPGTSGNPWTQYF; CDR3 DNA: TGCGCCAGCAGCCAACCAGGGACTAGCGGGAACCCCTGGACGCAGTATTTT